This TCR beta chain was captured by sequencing in a study of blood T cell repertoires in COVID-19 (dated by TCRdb to about 2020). Study-level background: The collaborator samples originated in the United States, Italy and Spain and spanned the acute and convalescent phases of COVID-19. The prospective study material was composed of cDNA or gDNA derived from T cells, B-cell-depleted T cells, or PBMCs. Deeply sampled blood TCRbeta repertoires from subjects exposed to, actively infected with, or recovered from COVID-19 were included in the dataset. A freely available public database, intended as a resource for researchers studying the immune response to SARS-CoV-2, is where the repertoires were released. The samples were drawn from two sources: the first 160 participants of the ongoing ImmuneRACE study, and 1,000 to 1,500 subjects contributed by 6 global collaborators. Nearly every sample came with metadata listing a de-identified subject ID, COVID-19 status, age in years and sex. HLA class I and class II types, where available, came from metadata supplied by the sample provider rather than from assay-based typing. The study at large found these results: The quantity of clinical and demographic metadata differed by source and by participant and was supplied without curation.

TCRbeta CDR3 regions were amplified from genomic DNA by means of the immunoSEQ Assay, a bias-controlled multiplex PCR. The study's own analysis went as follows. The number of nucleated cells in each sample was estimated from the amplification of reference gene primers within the assay. To quantify the absolute abundance of each unique TCRbeta CDR3 rearrangement, sequence reads were collapsed and filtered. For each sample, productive Simpson clonality was calculated as the square root of Simpson's diversity index over productive rearrangements. Entries here come from immuneACCESS through TCRdb and include only in-frame sequences with V and J called. Some clones fail to appear in such tables; in the studies checked, an unresolved V gene covers under half of the shortfall, and the cause of the remainder is unknown. V, J and clone size are those of that table, while D and trimming were read from the DNA. This sample lists approximately 250,000 clones; over 75% were detected once. In total, the top ten clones hold 8% to 9.5% of the sample.

A remark on this clone: No antigen is known for it. Base qualities were left out, and no much larger clone turns up one base away.

Whole blood was collected in K2EDTA tubes by collaborating institutions according to the institutions' own protocols. Collaborator samples were shipped for TCRbeta analysis as frozen whole blood, isolated PBMCs, or DNA extracted from either sample type. The sequence came from a human donor in a cohort sampled during active COVID-19. Sequenced input: peripheral blood.

Here the CDR3 is given as CASSLAQGATGANVLTF. The sequence in DNA is TGTGCCAGCAGCTTGGCTCAGGGGGCTACTGGGGCCAACGTCCTGACTTTC. The sequence is built from TRBV5-5 and TRBJ2-6; 8 central nucleotides agree with TRBD1. CDR1 and CDR2 (SGHKS, YYEKEE) derive from the germline V gene (reference sequence). Relative to germline, V is missing 0 bases and J is missing 2 bases, with 4 bases of the junction outside any gene match. Reading from cysteine to phenylalanine, the CDR3 counts 17 amino acids. Only the CDR3 part of the read is kept: 51 bases, read in frame from the first base.